The source of this T cell receptor (beta chain) is a study of blood T cell repertoires in COVID-19. Study overall: Whether acute or convalescent, the COVID-19 samples came from the United States, Italy and Spain. PBMCs, B-cell-depleted T cells, or T cells were the source of the cDNA or gDNA that made up the material.

This CDR3 comprises 14 residues. The junction had 11 bases not matched to a gene; V was cut back by 11 bases and J by 7 bases. Germline values: CDR1 ENHRY, CDR2 SYGVKD. As processed by the authors: Amplification of reference gene primers provided the estimated nucleated cell counts. Method: immunoSEQ multiplex PCR; TCRdb's copy keeps in-frame clones and lacks some. The D gene and trimming were derived from the DNA, and the V and J assignments and clone size from that table. The data hold 55,000 to 75,000 clones, with 88% observed a single time. The chain couples TRBV10-3 to TRBJ2-4; TRBD2 aligns across 10 bases. What was sequenced was peripheral blood. The source of this sequence is a human donor in a cohort sampled during active COVID-19. The CDR3 DNA is TGTGCCTCCGCTGGGGGGACTAGCGTGAACATTCAGTACTTC. This sequence encodes CASAGGTSVNIQYF.